A single sample gave rise to the 17 T cell receptor beta chains below, sequenced in a study of blood T cell repertoires in COVID-19. Only in-frame clones appear in the TCRdb table, and some are missing; sequencing was by immunoSEQ multiplex PCR. The top ten hold around 12% of the sample, which has 93,000 or so clones, 84% seen once. The specimen sequenced was peripheral blood. The receptor source for this set is a human donor in a cohort sampled during active COVID-19.

The chain carries TRBV2 and TRBJ2-7, with TRBD1 matching 7 bases. The CDR3 contains 14 residues. V was clipped by 6 bases and J by 3 bases; unmatched bases: 8. Germline V gene data show CDR1 as SNHLY and CDR2 as FYNNEI. The CDR3 DNA follows: TGTGCCAGCAGGACCGCAAGGACAGGCTACGAGCAGTACTTC. Residues: CASRTARTGYEQYF.

This rearrangement joins TRBV5-4 to TRBJ2-2; perhaps TRBD2 as D (5 bases). Trimming took off 0 bases at V and 0 bases at J, with 12 bases between the two ends. The CDR3 extends over 17 amino acids. Germline CDR1 SGHNT, CDR2 YYREEE (reference sequence). CDR3 sequence: CASSLGVARTNTGELFF. CDR3 nucleotides: TGTGCCAGCAGCTTGGGGGTAGCGAGGACGAACACCGGGGAGCTGTTTTTT.

The rearrangement links TRBV19 to TRBJ1-5; 7 positions agree with TRBD1. The V gene end was trimmed by 3 bases and the J gene end by 4 bases; junction bases not matched to a gene: 9. Looked up from germline, CDR1 is LNHDA and CDR2 is SQIVND (reference sequence). CDR3 length: 16 residues. In DNA form, the CDR3 reads TGTGCCAGTAGTATCCTACCGGGACAGCTGAATCAGCCCCAGCATTTT. It specifies CASSILPGQLNQPQHF.

The V call is TRBV12-3 or TRBV12-4, the J call TRBJ2-5; D perhaps matches TRBD1 (6 bases). V was shortened by 3 bases and J by 2 bases, with 7 bases between the two germline ends. The CDR3 runs to 13 residues. The DNA of the CDR3 is TGTGCCAGCAGTTTGCAGGGGCAAGAGACCCAGTACTTC. Its translation: CASSLQGQETQYF.

This chain connects TRBV24-1 to TRBJ1-5; D not resolved. CDR3 length equals 10 residues. The germline V gene has CDR1 KGHDR and CDR2 SFDVKD. Trimming shortened V by 12 bases and J by 7 bases, and 9 bases separated the two germline ends. Here the CDR3 DNA reads TGTGCCTCCCGGAGGCAGCCCCAGCATTTT. It codes for CASRRQPQHF.

This chain uses TRBV5-6 with TRBJ1-1; D gene ambiguous. In germline, CDR1 is SGHDT, CDR2 YYEEEE. V gave up 1 base and J gave up 4 bases, with 14 bases separating them. This CDR3 has 15 residues. CDR3 bases: TGTGCCAGCAGCTTGCCGGGATTGTTGAGCACTGAAGCTTTCTTT. This sequence encodes CASSLPGLLSTEAFF. The whole variable domain, remainder taken from reference TRBV5-6 and TRBJ1-1, is DAGVTQSPTHLIKTRGQQVTLRCSPKSGHDTVSWYQQALGQGPQFIFQYYEEEERQRGNFPDRFSGHQFPNYSSELNVNALLLGDSALYLCASSLPGLLSTEAFFGQGTRLTVV.

J is TRBJ2-3 and V is TRBV5-6; the D is unclear. Germline CDR1 reads SGHDT; CDR2 reads YYEEEE. The CDR3 has 11 residues. The V end was cut by 2 bases, the J end by 8 bases, with 6 bases between. CDR3 bases: TGTGCCAGCAGCTTCCGGAGTACGCAGTATTTT. Protein sequence: CASSFRSTQYF.

J is TRBJ2-1 and V is TRBV6-2 or TRBV6-3, with TRBD1 identical over 9 bases. Germline V gives CDR1 MNHEY, CDR2 SVGEGT. CDR3 length: 18 amino acids. V shed 5 bases, J shed 4 bases, and the junction held 15 bases outside the gene matches. CDR3 residues: CASSHPSRDRVFYNEQFF. The CDR3 DNA is TGTGCCAGCAGTCACCCATCCCGGGACAGGGTTTTTTACAATGAGCAGTTCTTC.

V gene TRBV3-1 (or the pseudogene TRBV3-2) combines with J gene TRBJ1-1, with TRBD1 matching 7 bases. J was trimmed by 1 base and V by 6 bases; bases with no gene match: 8. The CDR3 sequence is 15 residues long. CDR1 is LGHDT and CDR2 is YNNKEL in the germline V gene (reference sequence). CDR3 loop: CASSPTGPKNTEAFF. Written as DNA, the CDR3 is TGTGCCAGCAGTCCGACAGGGCCTAAGAACACTGAAGCTTTCTTT.

The chain recombines TRBV5-6 with TRBJ1-2; D not certain. The length of the CDR3 is 12 residues. Germline values: CDR1 SGHDT, CDR2 YYEEEE. Trimming removed 4 bases at V and 8 bases at J, with 12 bases between. The CDR3: CASSLRGRGYTF. The CDR3 DNA reads TGTGCCAGCAGCCTCCGAGGTAGGGGCTACACCTTC.

This sequence joins TRBV19 and TRBJ1-1; D uncertain. Trimming pared 3 bases from V and 6 bases from J, leaving 14 bases between. The CDR3 has 14 amino acids. Germline CDR1 LNHDA, CDR2 SQIVND (reference sequence). The CDR3 loop reads CASSIEQISAEAFF. The CDR3 coding sequence is TGTGCCAGTAGTATTGAACAGATTTCGGCTGAAGCTTTCTTT. The whole variable domain, filled in from reference TRBV19 and TRBJ1-1, reads DGGITQSPKYLFRKEGQNVTLSCEQNLNHDAMYWYRQDPGQGLRLIYYSQIVNDFQKGDIAEGYSVSREKKESFPLTVTSAQKNPTAFYLCASSIEQISAEAFFGQGTRLTVV.

The chain is built from TRBV12-3 or TRBV12-4 and TRBJ1-1; D possibly corresponds to TRBD1 (5 bases). V lost 6 bases, J lost 8 bases, and 10 bases lay in between. The CDR3 loop spans 11 amino acids. The CDR3 reads CASSTRGEAFF. CDR3 coding DNA: TGTGCCAGCAGCACACGGGGGGAAGCTTTCTTT.

In DNA form, the CDR3 reads TGTGCCACCAGTGAAGCGCAGGGATTATGCGACCAGCCCCAGCATTTT. Translated: CATSEAQGLCDQPQHF. V usage is TRBV24-1 and J usage is TRBJ1-5; a weak D match, TRBD1 (5 bases). V lost 4 bases, J lost 7 bases, and 19 bases lay in between. CDR3 size: 16 residues. Looked up from germline, CDR1 is KGHDR and CDR2 is SFDVKD.

This clone was counted only a few times. The rearrangement links TRBV28 to TRBJ2-7; TRBD1 matches 7 bases. The CDR3 has 13 residues. V dropped 2 bases and J dropped 5; count of bases not matched to a gene: 3. Germline V gene data show CDR1 as MDHEN and CDR2 as SYDVKM. The chain's CDR3 is CASSLNRGHEQYF. The CDR3 nucleotides are TGTGCCAGCAGTTTAAACAGGGGACACGAGCAGTACTTC.

This clone was counted only a few times. The chain couples TRBV4-1 to TRBJ2-2; 7 bases match TRBD1. The V gene's germline CDR1 is MGHRA and CDR2 YSYEKL. V dropped 7 bases and J dropped 0; count of bases not matched to a gene: 5. The CDR3 contains 15 residues. CDR3 nucleotide sequence: TGCGCCAGCACCACGGGACAGACGAACACCGGGGAGCTGTTTTTT. Protein: CASTTGQTNTGELFF.

This clone was picked up one time. The chain is built from TRBV6-5 and TRBJ2-4, with 7 bases lining up with TRBD1. The junction had 13 bases not matched to a gene; V was cut back by 6 bases and J by 8 bases. The CDR3 is 15 amino acids. Germline CDR1 MNHEY, CDR2 SVGAGI. CDR3 in DNA: TGTGCCAGCAGCCCCCGCGACAGGGTTTCGGACATTCAGTACTTC. Encoded protein: CASSPRDRVSDIQYF.

This chain links TRBV27 with TRBJ1-5; D gene uncertain. CDR3 size: 13 residues. The V gene lost 8 bases and the J gene lost 2 bases, with 10 bases spanning the gap. Germline V gene sequence: CDR1 MNHEY, CDR2 SMNVEV (reference sequence). The CDR3 DNA reads TGTGCCAGCCGCCACGGGGGCAATCAGCCCCAGCATTTT. Amino acid sequence: CASRHGGNQPQHF.